The present T cell receptor (beta chain) was sequenced within a study of radiotherapy plus CTLA-4 blockade in lung cancer. Across the whole study: Objective responses were documented in about 19% of patients, with disease control in 25% to 35%. Overall study findings and caveats: Reportedly, early blood T cell clone dynamics best predicted response, with interferon-beta.

Sequenced by immunoSEQ multiplex PCR; TCRdb stores in-frame clones only, minus some. Of around 49,000 clones listed, 85% are singletons. Details on this clone: The antigen is not known.

The CDR3 extends over 14 amino acids. Germline V CDR1 and CDR2: MNHEY, SVGAGI. V lost 0 bases and J lost 7, with 12 bases in between. Ipilimumab-mediated CTLA-4 blockade plus focal radiation was given to patients having chemo-refractory metastatic non-small-cell lung cancer. This specimen was peripheral blood, taken from a patient treated with radiotherapy plus ipilimumab. The TCR comes from a human donor with non-small cell lung cancer whose response to radiotherapy plus ipilimumab could not be evaluated. The chain joins TRBV6-5 to TRBJ1-2; unclear D gene. The CDR3 loop reads CASSYSGESRGYTF. CDR3 bases: TGTGCCAGCAGTTACTCGGGCGAGAGTCGTGGCTACACCTTC.